This T cell receptor (beta chain) was recovered during a study of blood T cells in healthy people across ages. Study-wide results and caveats: Per million T cells, the diversity of TCR beta decreased roughly linearly as age advanced.

CDR3 length equals 14 residues. The V end lost 1 base, the J end lost 8 bases, and 12 bases lay between the germline ends. Germline-derived CDR1 and CDR2 are MGHRA and YSYEKL. Using a J-beta primer mix together with a sample-barcoded 5' primer, a second PCR was run for 7 to 11 cycles. MiXCR was run by TCRdb on the 5' RACE reads, yielding one entry per CDR3 protein. The sample carries roughly 1.4 million distinct CDR3 sequences, 59% recorded once. This clonotype was counted only a few times. Its antigen is currently unknown. The sequencing input was blood. The sequence came from a man aged 18 to 30 in good health. The gene calls are TRBV4-1 and TRBJ2-1, with D possibly matching TRBD1 (5 bases). For the CDR3, the DNA is TGCGCCAGCAGCCAAGTCCCACAGGTCTATGAGCAGTTCTTC. Its translation: CASSQVPQVYEQFF.